These 30 T cell receptor beta chains originate from one sample sequenced in a study of blood T cells in healthy people across ages. Combining a sample-barcoded 5' primer with a J-beta primer mix, a second PCR ran for roughly 6 to 12 cycles. TCRdb analysed the 5' RACE reads with MiXCR anew, one entry per CDR3 protein. The data show some 920,000 distinct CDR3 sequences, with about 53% seen just once and 20% to 25% held by the top ten. Sequences were obtained from blood. These receptors were collected from a woman aged 55-70 years in good health.

The chain has TRBV5-1 and TRBJ2-7; 7 bases align to TRBD2. CDR1 is SGHRS and CDR2 is YFSETQ in the germline V gene. With V trimmed by 4 bases and J by 5 bases, 9 bases remained unmatched. The CDR3 has 14 residues. The CDR3 sequence is CASSVEGLSHEQYF. CDR3 DNA sequence: TGCGCCAGCAGCGTGGAGGGACTATCCCACGAGCAGTACTTC.

This clonotype has only a few counts. The chain joins TRBV20-1 to TRBJ2-7; 10 nucleotides match TRBD2. V shed 3 bases and J 6 bases; nucleotides not matched to a gene: 5. The CDR3 extends over 13 amino acids. Germline V gene lookup returns CDR1 DFQATT and CDR2 SNEGSKA (reference sequence). CDR3 amino acids: CSARWLAGAEQYF. CDR3 nucleotide sequence: TGCAGTGCTAGGTGGCTAGCGGGAGCCGAGCAGTACTTC.

This chain connects TRBV7-3 to TRBJ2-3, with D perhaps TRBD2 (5 bases). Between the trimmed V and J ends, which lost 0 bases and 2 bases, there was a span of 18 bases. Germline CDR1 reads SGHTA; CDR2 reads FQGTGA. The CDR3 sequence is 18 residues long. The CDR3, as DNA: TGTGCCAGCAGCTTAACATCAAGTCGGGGTTCCCCCACAGATACGCAGTATTTT. Its protein is CASSLTSSRGSPTDTQYF.

The chain combines TRBV20-1 with TRBJ2-6; unclear D gene. Germline-derived CDR1 and CDR2 are DFQATT and SNEGSKA (reference sequence). With 0 bases removed from V and 2 bases from J, the gap between germline ends came to 20 bases. The CDR3 has 19 residues. The CDR3 here is CSARDVAYKGGAGANVLTF. CDR3 DNA: TGCAGTGCTAGAGATGTCGCCTACAAAGGCGGAGCTGGGGCCAACGTCCTGACTTTC.

The rearrangement links TRBV6-1 to TRBJ2-1; D is uncertain. Trimming pared 3 bases from V and 4 bases from J, leaving 7 bases between. This CDR3 comprises 13 residues. Germline V gene data show CDR1 as MNHNS and CDR2 as SASEGT. The chain's CDR3 is CASSDGVYNEQFF. CDR3 bases: TGTGCCAGCAGTGACGGAGTTTACAATGAGCAGTTCTTC.

The sample holds a few counts of this clonotype. This chain connects TRBV4-3 to TRBJ2-3; D could derive from TRBD1 or TRBD2 (5 bases each). V lost 5 bases to trimming and J lost 2 bases, with 8 bases between them. The CDR3 is 13 amino acids. Per germline, CDR1 LGHNA and CDR2 YSLEER. This CDR3 reads CASSGGITDTQYF. The CDR3, as DNA: TGCGCCAGCAGCGGGGGAATCACAGATACGCAGTATTTT.

The rearrangement links TRBV6-2 or TRBV6-3 to TRBJ1-2; D may be TRBD1 (6 bases). Trimming removed 6 bases from V and 6 bases from J, with 14 bases in between. Germline V gives CDR1 MNHEY, CDR2 SVGEGT. CDR3 length: 13 amino acids. Written as DNA, the CDR3 is TGTGCCAGCAGACGAGATTGGACAGATGGCTACACCTTC. Translation: CASRRDWTDGYTF.

V and J are TRBV12-3 or TRBV12-4 and TRBJ2-3; the match to TRBD2 covers 7 bases. J gave up 2 bases and V 7 bases, and 9 bases lay outside the gene matches. The CDR3 has 15 amino acids. CDR3 in amino acids: CASTLGGGPTDTQYF. CDR3 nucleotides: TGTGCCAGCACCCTTGGGGGAGGGCCCACAGATACGCAGTATTTT.

The V gene is TRBV7-2, the J gene TRBJ1-2, with 10 bases identical to TRBD1. V lost 2 bases to trimming and J lost 8 bases; unmatched junction nucleotides: 8. CDR1 SGHTA and CDR2 FQGNSA come from the germline V gene. This CDR3 spans 15 amino acids. Here the CDR3 reads CASSLWFGTGEGYTF. In DNA, the CDR3 is TGTGCCAGCAGCTTATGGTTTGGGACAGGGGAAGGCTACACCTTC.

The gene calls are TRBV27 and TRBJ2-1, with 14 bases fitting TRBD2. Germline V gives CDR1 MNHEY, CDR2 SMNVEV (reference sequence). The CDR3 is 17 amino acids. The V segment lost 5 bases and the J segment 0 bases; nucleotides outside the gene matches: 3. Here the CDR3 reads CASSPGTSGGSYNEQFF. CDR3 sequence (DNA): TGTGCCAGCAGTCCGGGGACTAGCGGGGGCTCCTACAATGAGCAGTTCTTC.

The genes are TRBV7-2 and TRBJ2-5; 11 bases are shared with TRBD1. The J call may be in error: the DNA end matches TRBJ2-7 better. CDR3 size: 16 residues. Germline CDR1 SGHTA, CDR2 FQGNSA. Here the CDR3 DNA reads TGTGCCAGCAGCCCCAGATTAGGGACAGGGGGCTACGAGCAGTACTTC. As protein: CASSPRLGTGGYEQYF.

The chain has TRBV4-2 and TRBJ2-1; D gene unclear. Trimming pared 0 bases from V and 3 bases from J, leaving 12 bases between. The CDR3 loop spans 16 amino acids. Germline V gene lookup returns CDR1 LGHNA and CDR2 YNFKEQ. This CDR3 is CASSQDGRGLYNEQFF. The DNA of the CDR3 is TGTGCCAGCAGCCAAGATGGAAGAGGTCTCTACAATGAGCAGTTCTTC.

This rearrangement joins TRBV3-1 to TRBJ1-5, with D unresolved. Germline values: CDR1 LGHDT, CDR2 YNNKEL (reference sequence). V was pared by 4 bases and J by 3 bases, with 10 bases between. This CDR3 is built from 14 residues. The CDR3 region has the DNA TGTGCCAGCAGCCGCGGACTCCCCAATCAGCCCCAGCATTTT. Its translation is CASSRGLPNQPQHF. Full variable domain (rest looked up from reference TRBV3-1 and TRBJ1-5): DTAVSQTPKYLVTQMGNDKSIKCEQNLGHDTMYWYKQDSKKFLKIMFSYNNKELIINETVPNRFSPKSPDKAHLNLHINSLELGDSAVYFCASSRGLPNQPQHFGDGTRLSIL.

This clonotype was picked up a small number of times. The CDR3 sequence is CAWSEMSTDTQYF. Here the CDR3 DNA reads TGTGCCTGGAGTGAAATGAGCACAGATACGCAGTATTTT. This sequence joins TRBV30 and TRBJ2-3; the D is unclear. Trimming stripped 1 base from V and 0 bases from J, with 5 bases between. Germline V lookup: CDR1 GTSNPN, CDR2 SVGIG (reference sequence). This CDR3 contains 13 residues.

The J gene is TRBJ2-1, the V gene TRBV5-1; unclear D gene. CDR1 and CDR2 from the germline V gene are SGHRS and YFSETQ. V was shortened by 2 bases and J by 10 bases, with 13 bases between the two germline ends. This CDR3 contains 13 residues. As DNA, the CDR3 is TGCGCCAGCAGCTTAATAGGGCTGTCGGAGCAGTTCTTC. Translating it yields CASSLIGLSEQFF.

V gene TRBV7-9 combines with J gene TRBJ1-2; D may be TRBD1 (6 bases). Looked up from germline, CDR1 is SEHNR and CDR2 is FQNEAQ (reference sequence). V was pared by 4 bases and J by 3 bases, with 18 bases between. The CDR3 contains 16 residues. The CDR3 DNA follows: TGTGCCAGCAGCTCACGCGACGGGGGCCGGGACTATGGCTACACCTTC. Its protein product is CASSSRDGGRDYGYTF.

The rearrangement links TRBV5-1 to TRBJ2-3; 10 nucleotides match TRBD2. CDR1 is SGHRS, CDR2 YFSETQ, per germline. This CDR3 region has 16 residues. After removal of 1 base from V and 2 bases from J, the junction contained 4 bases not matched to a gene. CDR3: CASSLPSGGNTDTQYF. The CDR3 coding sequence is TGCGCCAGCAGCTTGCCTAGCGGGGGAAACACAGATACGCAGTATTTT.

This chain uses TRBV7-9 with TRBJ1-4, with TRBD1 matching 11 bases. This CDR3 contains 19 residues. CDR1 and CDR2 (germline): SEHNR, FQNEAQ (reference sequence). The ends lost 1 base at V and 7 bases at J; junction bases unmatched: 14. The CDR3: CASSLGLDRGPEGGEKLFF. DNA for the CDR3: TGTGCCAGCAGCTTAGGTTTGGACAGGGGGCCTGAAGGGGGTGAAAAACTGTTTTTT.

The CDR3 DNA follows: TGTGCCAGCAGCCAGCAAACAGGGTCGGACTATGGCTACACCTTC. It yields the protein CASSQQTGSDYGYTF. The chain carries TRBV4-2 and TRBJ1-2, with D possibly being TRBD1 (6 bases). The germline V gene encodes CDR1 LGHNA and CDR2 YNFKEQ. V was trimmed by 3 bases and J by 3 bases, leaving 14 bases between them. This CDR3 spans 15 amino acids.

The sample holds one count of this clonotype. The chain employs TRBV27 and TRBJ1-4; 7 bases match TRBD1. From germline, CDR1 is MNHEY and CDR2 SMNVEV (reference sequence). This CDR3 is built from 18 residues. The V and J ends lost 2 bases and 8 bases, in that order; junction bases with no gene match: 17. The CDR3 sequence: CASSLTPPRGGAREKLFF. CDR3 DNA: TGTGCCAGCAGTTTAACCCCCCCCAGGGGGGGCGCCAGGGAAAAACTGTTTTTT.

The chain has TRBV29-1 and TRBJ1-5; possibly TRBD1 for D (5 bases). This CDR3 is 16 amino acids long. Trimming left V 3 bases short and J 0 bases short, with 15 bases between. Germline V CDR1 and CDR2: SQVTM, ANQGSEA. CDR3 sequence (DNA): TGCAGCGTTGACACCCAGGGTCCGTATAGCAATCAGCCCCAGCATTTT. Its protein is CSVDTQGPYSNQPQHF.

This chain joins TRBV12-3 or TRBV12-4 and TRBJ2-1; 7 bases agree with TRBD2. V lost 3 bases, J lost 2 bases, and 10 bases stayed unmatched. The CDR3 length is 17 residues. In nucleotides, the CDR3 is TGTGCCAGCAGTTTCCCCCCGGGACTATCACCCTACAATGAGCAGTTCTTC. The encoded protein is CASSFPPGLSPYNEQFF.

The genes are TRBV18 and TRBJ2-7; the D gene is possibly TRBD2 (5 bases). Germline lookup yields CDR1 KGHSH and CDR2 LQKENI. The CDR3 is made up of 16 amino acids. Trimming stripped 0 bases from V and 0 bases from J, with 12 bases between. CDR3 in amino acids: CASSPPTGISSYEQYF. Written as DNA, the CDR3 is TGTGCCAGCTCACCACCGACCGGGATTAGCTCCTACGAGCAGTACTTC.

The chain couples TRBV7-9 to TRBJ2-3; possibly TRBD2 for D (6 bases). The ends were cut back, 7 bases at V and 0 bases at J, with 17 bases in the middle. The CDR3 is 16 amino acids. CDR1 and CDR2 from the germline V gene are SEHNR and FQNEAQ (reference sequence). In DNA, the CDR3 is TGTGCCAGCACATATATGGCGGGATCTAGCACAGATACGCAGTATTTT. The encoded protein is CASTYMAGSSTDTQYF.

The chain carries TRBV6-5 and TRBJ1-6, with D perhaps TRBD1 (6 bases). Between the trimmed V and J ends, which lost 0 bases and 7 bases, there was a span of 25 bases. Germline assignment: CDR1 MNHEY and CDR2 SVGAGI. This CDR3 has 20 residues. The CDR3 sequence is CASSYSAGAPGAPRNSPLHF. The CDR3 DNA follows: TGTGCCAGCAGTTACTCAGCAGGGGCCCCCGGGGCCCCGAGGAATTCACCCCTCCACTTT.

In regard to this clonotype: A much more abundant neighbour one base away suggests this may be a read error. CDR3 sequence (DNA): TGTGCCAGCAGTCATGCTAACAGGGTAGTCTATGGCTACACCTTC. Translated: CASSHANRVVYGYTF. This chain joins TRBV27 and TRBJ1-2; the D gene is possibly TRBD1 (6 bases). Germline assignment: CDR1 MNHEY and CDR2 SMNVEV (reference sequence). The CDR3 contains 15 residues. Trimming removed 5 bases from V and 4 bases from J, with 17 bases in between.

The J gene is TRBJ2-3, the V gene TRBV5-5, with TRBD1 identical over 7 bases. Trimming cost V 4 bases and J 3 bases; bases outside gene matches: 8. Germline CDR1 reads SGHKS; CDR2 reads YYEKEE (reference sequence). The CDR3 loop spans 15 amino acids. The CDR3 coding sequence is TGTGCCAGCAGCCCAAGGACAGGTTTTACAGATACGCAGTATTTT. Translation gives CASSPRTGFTDTQYF.

The chain uses TRBV7-9 and TRBJ2-7, with TRBD2 as a possible D gene (6 bases). CDR1 and CDR2 (germline): SEHNR, FQNEAQ (reference sequence). V was trimmed by 4 bases and J by 0 bases, leaving 19 bases between them. The CDR3 totals 17 residues. This CDR3 reads CASSSGEMGPFSYEQYF. The CDR3 DNA reads as TGTGCCAGCAGCTCGGGGGAGATGGGACCATTCTCCTACGAGCAGTACTTC.

This sequence joins TRBV7-2 and TRBJ2-7, with D uncertain. Germline values: CDR1 SGHTA, CDR2 FQGNSA. V was trimmed by 5 bases and J by 7 bases, leaving 15 bases between them. The CDR3 is made up of 13 amino acids. CDR3 DNA sequence: TGTGCCAGCAGCCCCAGCCCCGGCAATGAGCAGTACTTC. It yields the protein CASSPSPGNEQYF.

J is TRBJ1-5 and V is TRBV7-8, with D hard to call. Germline CDR1 and CDR2: SGHVS and FQNEAQ. The germline V and J ends were trimmed by 5 bases and 9 bases, with 8 bases remaining between them. The CDR3 sequence is 11 residues long. The CDR3 is CASSQDGPQHF. CDR3 nucleotide sequence: TGTGCCAGCAGCCAAGATGGGCCCCAGCATTTT.